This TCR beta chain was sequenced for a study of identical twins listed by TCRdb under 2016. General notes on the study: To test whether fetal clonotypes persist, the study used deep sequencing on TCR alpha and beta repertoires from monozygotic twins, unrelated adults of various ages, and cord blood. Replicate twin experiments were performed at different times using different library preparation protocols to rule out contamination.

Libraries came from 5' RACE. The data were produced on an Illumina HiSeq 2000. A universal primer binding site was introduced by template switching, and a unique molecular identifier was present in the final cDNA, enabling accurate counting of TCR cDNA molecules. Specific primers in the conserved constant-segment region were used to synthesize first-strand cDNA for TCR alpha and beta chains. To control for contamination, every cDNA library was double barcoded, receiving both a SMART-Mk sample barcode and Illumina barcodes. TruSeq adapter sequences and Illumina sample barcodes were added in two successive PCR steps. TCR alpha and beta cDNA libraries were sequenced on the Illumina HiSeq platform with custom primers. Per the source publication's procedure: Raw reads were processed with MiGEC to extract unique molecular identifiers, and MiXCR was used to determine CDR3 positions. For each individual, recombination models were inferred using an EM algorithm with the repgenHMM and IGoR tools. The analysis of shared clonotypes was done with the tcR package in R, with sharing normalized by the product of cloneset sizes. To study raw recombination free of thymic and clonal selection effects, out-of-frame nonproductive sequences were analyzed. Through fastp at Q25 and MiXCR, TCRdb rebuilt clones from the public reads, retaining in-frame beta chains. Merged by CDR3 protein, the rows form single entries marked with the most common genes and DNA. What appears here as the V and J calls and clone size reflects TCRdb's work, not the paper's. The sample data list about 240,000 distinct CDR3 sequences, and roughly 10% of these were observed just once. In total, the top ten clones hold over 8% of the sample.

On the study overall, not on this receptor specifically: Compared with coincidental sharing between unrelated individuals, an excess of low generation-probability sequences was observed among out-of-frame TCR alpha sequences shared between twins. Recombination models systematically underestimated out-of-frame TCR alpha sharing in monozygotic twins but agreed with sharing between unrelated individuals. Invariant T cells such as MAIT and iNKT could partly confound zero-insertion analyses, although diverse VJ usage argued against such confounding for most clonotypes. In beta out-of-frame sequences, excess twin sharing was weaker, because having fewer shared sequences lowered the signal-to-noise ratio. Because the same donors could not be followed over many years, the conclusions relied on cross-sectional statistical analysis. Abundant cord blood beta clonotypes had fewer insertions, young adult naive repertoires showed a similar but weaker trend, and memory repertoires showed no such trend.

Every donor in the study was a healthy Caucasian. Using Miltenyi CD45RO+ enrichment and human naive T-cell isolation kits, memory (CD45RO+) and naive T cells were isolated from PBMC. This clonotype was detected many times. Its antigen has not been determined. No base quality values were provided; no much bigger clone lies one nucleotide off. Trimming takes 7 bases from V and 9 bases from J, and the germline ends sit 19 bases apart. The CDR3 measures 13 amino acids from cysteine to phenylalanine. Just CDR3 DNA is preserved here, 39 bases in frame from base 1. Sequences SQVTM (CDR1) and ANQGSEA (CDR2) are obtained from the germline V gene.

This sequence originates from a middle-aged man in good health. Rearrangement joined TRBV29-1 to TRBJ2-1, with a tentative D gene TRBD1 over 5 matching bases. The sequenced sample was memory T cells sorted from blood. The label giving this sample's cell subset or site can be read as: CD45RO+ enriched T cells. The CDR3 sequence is CSGLGDSLSEQFF. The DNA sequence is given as TGCAGCGGCCTCGGAGACAGCCTGAGTGAGCAGTTCTTC.